This T cell receptor (beta chain) originates from a study of response to subunit inactivated influenza vaccine. Study findings and constraints: Every seasonal influenza vaccination brings in few new T cells, the authors suggested.

TCRdb independently ran MiXCR on the RT-PCR reads; one entry per CDR3 protein. The data show about 520,000 distinct CDR3 sequences, approximately 7.2% seen once. This clonotype was observed a handful of times. Its specificity is not known. This CDR3 region has 17 residues. Germline V lookup: CDR1 MDHEN, CDR2 SYDVKM. Unmatched junction bases numbered 8, after V lost 2 bases and J lost 4 bases. Sequenced here: PBMCs from blood, sampled 23 to 25 months after vaccination. The sequence derives from a man aged 50-75 years who received an inactivated influenza vaccine. The V and J genes are TRBV28 and TRBJ1-2, with TRBD1 identical over 12 bases. The CDR3 is CASSLPGQGAQSYGYTF. The DNA of the CDR3 is TGTGCCAGCAGTTTACCGGGACAGGGGGCGCAATCCTATGGCTACACCTTC.